The 27 T cell receptor beta chains given below trace back to one sample, sequenced in a study of T cells in Graves' hyperthyroidism and ophthalmopathy. TCR beta CDR3 sequences were amplified from RNA transcripts. HTBI primers were the set used in a first-round RT-PCR of the TCR CDR3. TCRdb passed the multiplex PCR reads through MiXCR, listing each CDR3 protein once. Among fewer than 650,000 distinct CDR3 sequences listed, around 14% were seen once. Material: blood. These receptors were taken from a woman in her 30s with Graves' hyperthyroidism that later progressed to Graves' ophthalmopathy.

As concerns this clonotype: A much larger clone lies a single base off, so this may be a read error. The chain recombines TRBV20-1 with TRBJ2-1; no definite D call. The CDR3 is 14 amino acids. Per the germline V gene, CDR1 is DFQATT and CDR2 is SNEGSKA (reference sequence). Trimming cost V 0 bases and J 6 bases, with 12 bases left between them. CDR3 in amino acids: CSARDDLIPNEQFF. In nucleotides, the CDR3 is TGCAGTGCTAGAGACGATTTAATTCCCAATGAGCAGTTCTTC.

There are many counts of this clonotype. The chain carries TRBV19 and TRBJ1-6, with 7 nucleotides matching TRBD1. The CDR3 is made up of 16 amino acids. V trimming: 4 bases; J trimming: 3 bases; junction bases outside the gene matches: 6. The V gene's germline CDR1 is LNHDA and CDR2 SQIVND (reference sequence). Here the CDR3 reads CASSTTGTDYNSPLHF. CDR3 DNA sequence: TGTGCCAGTAGTACAACCGGGACAGACTATAATTCACCCCTCCACTTT.

Points on this clonotype: A read error is likely, as this CDR3 ends without the conserved phenylalanine or tryptophan. Here the CDR3 reads CSAIEAGVTYNEQFL. The CDR3 nucleotides read TGCAGTGCCATTGAAGCGGGAGTTACCTACAATGAGCAGTTCCTC. The genes are TRBV20-1 and TRBJ2-1; 8 bases are shared with TRBD2. The germline V gene has CDR1 DFQATT and CDR2 SNEGSKA (reference sequence). The CDR3 runs 15 residues. V gave up 6 bases and J gave up 2 bases; unmatched junction bases: 9.

This clonotype has ten or more counts. The CDR3 region is CSASAPPSGRETQYF. Written as DNA, the CDR3 is TGCAGTGCTAGTGCCCCCCCTAGCGGGAGGGAGACCCAGTACTTC. The chain joins TRBV20-1 to TRBJ2-5, with 11 bases that match TRBD2. J lost 5 bases, V lost 3 bases, and 8 bases had no gene match. From germline, CDR1 is DFQATT and CDR2 SNEGSKA (reference sequence). CDR3 length: 15 amino acids.

This clonotype was recorded many times. The rearrangement links TRBV9 to TRBJ1-3; 7 nucleotides match TRBD1. The CDR3 has 14 residues. Germline V CDR1 and CDR2: SGDLS, YYNGEE. Trimming took 1 base from V and 4 from J; bases not matched to a gene: 2. The CDR3: CASSVQGDGNTIYF. CDR3 nucleotides: TGTGCCAGCAGCGTACAGGGGGACGGAAACACCATATATTTT.

Here the CDR3 DNA reads TGTGCCTGGATGGCCGGGGGTTTTAACACCGGGGAGCTGTTTTTT. Translated: CAWMAGGFNTGELFF. The genes are TRBV30 and TRBJ2-2, with a possible D match to TRBD2 (6 bases). The CDR3 extends over 15 amino acids. The ends were cut back, 4 bases at V and 2 bases at J, with 14 bases in the middle. The V gene's germline CDR1 is GTSNPN and CDR2 SVGIG (reference sequence). The variable domain in full, with the rest retrieved from reference TRBV30 and TRBJ2-2, is SQTIHQWPATLVQPVGSPLSLECTVEGTSNPNLYWYRQAAGRGLQLLFYSVGIGQISSEVPQNLSASRPQDRQFILSSKKLLLSDSGFYLCAWMAGGFNTGELFFGEGSRLTVL.

At least ten counts were recorded for this clonotype. The CDR3 loop is CASSFRDRDSEAFF. CDR3 nucleotide sequence: TGTGCCAGCAGTTTCCGGGACAGGGATTCTGAAGCTTTCTTT. The gene calls are TRBV6-5 and TRBJ1-1, with 9 positions matching TRBD1. This CDR3 region has 14 residues. CDR1 MNHEY and CDR2 SVGAGI come from the germline V gene. V lost 4 bases, J lost 6 bases, and 6 bases stayed unmatched.

There are a few counts of this clonotype. The chain carries TRBV6-2 or TRBV6-3 and TRBJ1-5; D is perhaps TRBD1 (6 bases). V gave up 6 bases and J gave up 5 bases, with 20 bases separating them. Germline V gives CDR1 MNHEY, CDR2 SVGEGT. The length of the CDR3 is 16 residues. CDR3 loop: CASRDPYRAGDQPQHF. CDR3 DNA sequence: TGTGCCAGCAGAGACCCCTACAGGGCAGGGGATCAGCCCCAGCATTTT.

This clonotype was seen at least ten times. The genes are TRBV20-1 and TRBJ2-3; a weak D match, TRBD2 (6 bases). This CDR3 has 14 residues. V dropped 6 bases and J dropped 4 bases, with 17 bases sitting between them. The germline CDR1 and CDR2 sequences are DFQATT and SNEGSKA (reference sequence). CDR3 amino acids: CSALRGGTADTQYF. The CDR3 bases are TGCAGTGCCTTGAGAGGCGGGACGGCAGATACGCAGTATTTT.

The CDR3 sequence is CASSPGSGQLGANTEAFF. CDR3 in DNA: TGTGCCAGCTCACCAGGATCAGGTCAACTCGGAGCGAACACTGAAGCTTTCTTT. The chain couples TRBV18 to TRBJ1-1; no clear D gene. V lost 2 bases, J lost 1 base, and 20 bases lay in between. Germline CDR1 and CDR2: KGHSH and LQKENI. The CDR3 runs to 18 residues.

The rearrangement uses TRBV3-1 and TRBJ2-7, with D possibly called TRBD1 or TRBD2 (5 bases each). V dropped 0 bases and J dropped 3 bases, with 15 bases sitting between them. The length of the CDR3 is 16 residues. CDR1 is LGHDT, CDR2 YNNKEL, per germline (reference sequence). DNA of the CDR3: TGTGCCAGCAGCCAAGAGGAGGTAGCGCAGGGCTACGAGCAGTACTTC. Amino acids: CASSQEEVAQGYEQYF.

This clonotype was detected many times. The rearrangement joins TRBV27 to TRBJ1-1; D is uncertain. CDR3 length: 14 amino acids. V lost 6 bases to trimming and J lost 6 bases, with 17 bases between them. CDR1 is MNHEY, CDR2 SMNVEV, per germline (reference sequence). CDR3 DNA: TGTGCCAGCAGGAACTCAGGATTTCTGGCTGAAGCTTTCTTT. Residues: CASRNSGFLAEAFF.

This clonotype appeared many times. This sequence joins TRBV10-3 and TRBJ2-7; TRBD1 aligns across 8 bases. The V gene's germline CDR1 is ENHRY and CDR2 SYGVKD. The CDR3 extends over 13 amino acids. J lost 0 bases, V lost 10 bases, and 5 bases had no gene match. For the CDR3, the DNA is TGTGCCAGCGAGGGACAGGACTCCTACGAGCAGTACTTC. Translating gives CASEGQDSYEQYF.

The chain recombines TRBV2 with TRBJ2-7; D might be TRBD2 (6 bases). CDR1 and CDR2 (germline): SNHLY, FYNNEI. The length of the CDR3 is 14 residues. Trimming took 7 bases from V and 3 from J, leaving 16 bases between them. CDR3 nucleotide sequence: TGTGCCAGCAATAGACCCGGGACTTACTACGAGCAGTACTTC. This gives the protein CASNRPGTYYEQYF.

Only a few counts were recorded for this clonotype. A much larger clone sits a single nucleotide away, making a read error possible. The genes are TRBV27 and TRBJ2-1, with 7 bases identical to TRBD2. The germline CDR1 and CDR2 sequences are MNHEY and SMNVEV (reference sequence). The V and J ends lost 6 bases and 10 bases, in that order; junction bases with no gene match: 12. The CDR3 sequence is 14 residues long. CDR3 loop: CASSRGGWEGEQFF. For the CDR3, the DNA is TGTGCCAGCAGCCGCGGGGGTTGGGAAGGGGAGCAGTTCTTC.

This rearrangement joins TRBV2 to TRBJ2-4, with D possibly matching TRBD2 (6 bases). Germline assignment: CDR1 SNHLY and CDR2 FYNNEI. This CDR3 comprises 14 residues. The V end was cut by 9 bases, the J end by 5 bases, with 17 bases between. CDR3 amino acids: CASGGAGSENIQYF. The CDR3 nucleotides read TGTGCCAGTGGAGGGGCGGGGAGCGAAAACATTCAGTACTTC.

This clonotype showed up many times. V gene TRBV29-1 combines with J gene TRBJ1-5, with TRBD1 matching 10 bases. The CDR3 loop spans 14 amino acids. Trimming cost V 4 bases and J 7 bases; bases outside gene matches: 7. CDR1 is SQVTM, CDR2 ANQGSEA, per germline. The CDR3 loop is CSVGGTGASQPQHF. CDR3 coding DNA: TGCAGCGTTGGCGGGACAGGGGCGTCCCAGCCCCAGCATTTT.

This clonotype was recorded at least ten times. The chain recombines TRBV11-2 with TRBJ2-1; D may be TRBD1 (5 bases). The CDR3 sequence is 16 residues long. The germline CDR1 and CDR2 sequences are SGHAT and FQNNGV. Between the trimmed V and J ends, which lost 2 bases and 6 bases, there was a span of 17 bases. The CDR3 coding sequence is TGTGCCAGCAGCTTAAGGGCCGAGACAGCTCCCAATGAGCAGTTCTTC. Protein: CASSLRAETAPNEQFF.

The V gene is TRBV11-2, the J gene TRBJ2-3; D remains unclear. V was shortened by 5 bases and J by 11 bases, with 14 bases between the two germline ends. Germline-derived CDR1 and CDR2 are SGHAT and FQNNGV. This CDR3 is 12 amino acids long. The CDR3 here is CASSAFPTEQYF. CDR3 DNA: TGTGCCAGCAGCGCCTTCCCCACTGAGCAGTATTTT.

This clonotype was seen a handful of times. The rearrangement uses TRBV4-3 and TRBJ2-1, with D perhaps matching TRBD1 (6 bases). CDR3 size: 14 residues. Deletions cut 1 base from V and 10 bases from J, with 14 bases between. Germline V lookup: CDR1 LGHNA, CDR2 YSLEER. CDR3 region: CASSQVTGSREQFF. CDR3 nucleotide sequence: TGCGCCAGCAGCCAAGTAACAGGGTCTCGGGAGCAGTTCTTC.

This clonotype occurred a few times. V and J are TRBV6-1 and TRBJ2-7, with a tentative D call TRBD1 (6 bases). Germline assignment: CDR1 MNHNS and CDR2 SASEGT. The CDR3 is 16 residues long. The germline V and J ends were trimmed by 5 bases and 7 bases, with 24 bases remaining between them. CDR3 region: CASSSSGQSLPGEQYF. The CDR3 DNA sequence: TGTGCCAGCAGTTCCTCCGGACAGTCCTTGCCGGGGGAGCAGTACTTC.

As to this clonotype: A read error is possible here, since a much larger clone lies one base away. The rearrangement uses TRBV30 and TRBJ1-2; TRBD1 aligns across 11 bases. This CDR3 is 18 amino acids long. Germline lookup yields CDR1 GTSNPN and CDR2 SVGIG (reference sequence). CDR3 in amino acids: CAWCVLRDRGSANYGYTF. Written as DNA, the CDR3 is TGTGCCTGGTGTGTCCTCCGGGACAGGGGGTCCGCTAACTATGGCTACACCTTC.

This clonotype appeared many times. V gene TRBV7-9 combines with J gene TRBJ1-1; D uncertain. CDR1 is SEHNR and CDR2 is FQNEAQ in the germline V gene (reference sequence). Trimming cost V 2 bases and J 5 bases, with 9 bases left between them. CDR3 length: 13 residues. CDR3 sequence reads: CASSLTQVTEAFF. The CDR3 DNA is TGTGCCAGCAGCTTAACCCAGGTTACTGAAGCTTTCTTT.

This clonotype was seen more than once but under ten times. The V call is TRBV5-1, the J call TRBJ2-1; no definite D call. Per germline, CDR1 SGHRS and CDR2 YFSETQ. CDR3 length: 13 amino acids. V lost 0 bases, J lost 5 bases, and 6 bases lay in between. The CDR3 here is CASSLDIHNEQFF. CDR3 nucleotide sequence: TGCGCCAGCAGCTTGGATATTCACAATGAGCAGTTCTTC. Supplemented by reference TRBV5-1 and TRBJ2-1, the full variable domain reads KAGVTQTPRYLIKTRGQQVTLSCSPISGHRSVSWYQQTPGQGLQFLFEYFSETQRNKGNFPGRFSGRQFSNSRSEMNVSTLELGDSALYLCASSLDIHNEQFFGPGTRLTVL.

DNA for the CDR3: TGTGCCAGCAGTTCCCTAGCGGGAGCTCTCTACGAGCAGTACTTC. It codes for CASSSLAGALYEQYF. The chain couples TRBV12-3 or TRBV12-4 to TRBJ2-7; 10 bases map to TRBD2. This CDR3 has 15 amino acids. V shed 4 bases, J shed 3 bases, and the junction held 6 bases outside the gene matches.

This clonotype was found many times. The chain carries TRBV2 and TRBJ2-6; a weak D match, TRBD1 (5 bases). Between the trimmed V and J ends, which lost 3 bases and 2 bases, there was a span of 11 bases. The CDR3 has 16 amino acids. Germline CDR1 and CDR2: SNHLY and FYNNEI. In DNA form, the CDR3 reads TGTGCCAGCAGTGAGAGCAGGGTCGCTGGGGCCAACGTCCTGACTTTC. Translated: CASSESRVAGANVLTF.

This clonotype came up many times. The chain is built from TRBV24-1 and TRBJ1-2; tentative D call: TRBD1 (6 bases). This CDR3 has 13 amino acids. V was clipped by 7 bases and J by 4 bases, with 12 bases between them. Germline assignment: CDR1 KGHDR and CDR2 SFDVKD. This chain's CDR3 is CATSRGSSYGYTF. The CDR3 nucleotides read TGTGCCACCAGCAGGGGCTCAAGCTATGGCTACACCTTC.